This record concerns one T cell receptor beta chain sequence. No antigen is known for it. Researchers ran the PCR with 60 Vbeta and 13 Jbeta primers. Clones were sequenced by immunoSEQ multiplex PCR, and TCRdb holds only the in-frame ones, with some missing. This sample yields more than 250,000 clones, of which 70% to 90% are seen a single time; about 2% belongs to the top ten. This sample was included in a study of cytomegalovirus exposure and HLA in healthy donors. Germline V gene sequence: CDR1 MNHEY, CDR2 SMNVEV (reference sequence). Trimming took 2 bases from V and 6 from J, leaving 11 bases between them. CDR3 length: 14 amino acids. Study-wide points: A later analysis linked a missense DCLRE1C variant to TCR beta V- and J-gene trimming. 16,951 TCR beta sequences were associated with HLA alleles at 0.05 false discovery rate in a later analysis.

This sequence joins TRBV27 and TRBJ2-1; D perhaps matches TRBD1 (6 bases). This sequence originates from a woman aged 18-29 years in good health and CMV-seronegative. The sequencing input was PBMCs. The CDR3 bases are TGTGCCAGCAGTTTAGCCGGGACACTCAATGAGCAGTTCTTC. As protein: CASSLAGTLNEQFF.